Each of the 15 T cell receptor beta chains below was sequenced from the same sample in a study of cytomegalovirus exposure and HLA in healthy donors. TCRdb's copy holds only in-frame clones and misses some; the assay was immunoSEQ multiplex PCR. The sample records about 200,000 clones, about 79% being singletons. Sequenced: PBMCs. These receptor sequences come from a woman aged 25 to 45 in good health and CMV-seropositive.

V and J are TRBV7-2 and TRBJ1-4, with 7 nucleotides matching TRBD1. The germline V gene has CDR1 SGHTA and CDR2 FQGNSA. V was pared by 3 bases and J by 7 bases, with 11 bases of the junction left unmatched. The CDR3 contains 16 residues. DNA for the CDR3: TGTGCCAGCAGCTTCAGCTTGGGGACAGCCTCTGAAAAACTGTTTTTT. It is translated as CASSFSLGTASEKLFF.

This chain uses TRBV28 with TRBJ2-7; 8 positions match TRBD2. This CDR3 region has 13 residues. The junction had 7 bases not matched to a gene; V was cut back by 8 bases and J by 4 bases. The germline gives CDR1 MDHEN, CDR2 SYDVKM. DNA for the CDR3: TGTGCCAGCTTGAGCGGGAGTTCGTACGAGCAGTACTTC. Translated, it gives CASLSGSSYEQYF.

V is TRBV11-2 and J is TRBJ2-7; 14 nucleotides align to TRBD2. The CDR3 length is 14 residues. Unmatched junction bases numbered 7, after V lost 4 bases and J lost 11 bases. Per germline, CDR1 SGHAT and CDR2 FQNNGV. CDR3 sequence reads: CASSSGTSGRGEYF. The DNA for the CDR3 is TGTGCCAGCAGCTCCGGGACTAGCGGGAGAGGGGAGTACTTC. Variable domain in full (rest from reference TRBV11-2 and TRBJ2-7): EAGVAQSPRYKIIEKRQSVAFWCNPISGHATLYWYQQILGQGPKLLIQFQNNGVVDDSQLPKDRFSAERLKGVDSTLKIQPAKLEDSAVYLCASSSGTSGRGEYFGPGTRLTVT.

The gene calls are TRBV6-6 and TRBJ2-1; 7 nucleotides line up with TRBD2. Germline values: CDR1 MNHNY, CDR2 SVGAGI (reference sequence). The CDR3 loop spans 14 amino acids. The junction had 4 bases not matched to a gene; V was cut back by 4 bases and J by 4 bases. The CDR3: CASSWTSAYNEQFF. The DNA for the CDR3 is TGTGCCAGCAGTTGGACTAGTGCGTACAATGAGCAGTTCTTC.

This clone was counted only a few times. CDR3 protein: CASSLVPGTGSYEQYF. The CDR3 coding sequence is TGTGCCAGCAGCTTAGTTCCCGGGACAGGCTCCTACGAGCAGTACTTC. J is TRBJ2-7 and V is TRBV7-9, with TRBD1 matching over 8 bases. The CDR3 length is 16 residues. The ends lost 1 base at V and 0 bases at J; junction bases unmatched: 5. Germline V CDR1 and CDR2: SEHNR, FQNEAQ (reference sequence).

The chain joins TRBV7-2 to TRBJ2-5; 8 bases are shared with TRBD2. The CDR3 consists of 15 residues. Germline V gives CDR1 SGHTA, CDR2 FQGNSA. The V gene end was trimmed by 3 bases and the J gene end by 1 base; junction bases not matched to a gene: 4. The CDR3 protein is CASSFGAGVQETQYF. In DNA form, the CDR3 reads TGTGCCAGCAGCTTTGGAGCGGGAGTCCAAGAGACCCAGTACTTC.

The chain employs TRBV6-5 and TRBJ1-1, with 7 bases lining up with TRBD1. CDR1 MNHEY and CDR2 SVGAGI come from the germline V gene. V gave up 4 bases and J gave up 8 bases; unmatched junction bases: 10. The CDR3 sequence is 14 residues long. CDR3 sequence (DNA): TGTGCCAGCAGTTTAAATGACAGGGTGTCAGAAGCTTTCTTT. Translation gives CASSLNDRVSEAFF.

The rearrangement links TRBV15 to TRBJ2-7, with 7 bases lining up with TRBD2. Unmatched junction bases numbered 16, after V lost 0 bases and J lost 2 bases. This CDR3 comprises 19 residues. Germline CDR1 and CDR2: LNHNV and YYDKDF (reference sequence). The CDR3 sequence is CATSRDIGASGVRTYEQYF. CDR3 in DNA: TGTGCCACCAGCAGAGATATAGGGGCCAGCGGGGTCCGGACCTACGAGCAGTACTTC.

The CDR3 sequence: CASSSQARGLTDGYTF. The DNA for the CDR3 is TGTGCCAGCAGCTCGCAAGCCAGGGGGCTGACGGACGGCTACACCTTC. This chain links TRBV7-9 with TRBJ1-2, with 8 bases lining up with TRBD1. Trimming cost V 4 bases and J 8 bases; bases outside gene matches: 15. CDR1 is SEHNR and CDR2 is FQNEAQ in the germline V gene (reference sequence). This CDR3 is 16 amino acids long.

The chain employs TRBV5-8 and TRBJ2-3; 7 nucleotides line up with TRBD2. The V gene end was trimmed by 1 base and the J gene end by 4 bases; junction bases not matched to a gene: 15. Per germline, CDR1 SGHTS and CDR2 YDEGEE. The CDR3 is made up of 18 amino acids. CDR3 region: CASSLLFRERDGADTQYF. As DNA, the CDR3 is TGTGCCAGCAGCTTGTTGTTCAGGGAGCGGGATGGCGCAGATACGCAGTATTTT.

V gene TRBV7-8 combines with J gene TRBJ1-1; 9 bases are shared with TRBD1. After removal of 2 bases from V and 2 bases from J, the junction contained 3 bases not matched to a gene. Germline V gives CDR1 SGHVS, CDR2 FQNEAQ. There are 15 residues in the CDR3. The CDR3 here is CASSLTGGFNTEAFF. The CDR3 nucleotides are TGTGCCAGCAGCTTAACAGGGGGCTTTAACACTGAAGCTTTCTTT.

V gene TRBV6-4 combines with J gene TRBJ1-2; 8 nucleotides match TRBD1. CDR1 and CDR2 (germline): MRHNA, SNTAGT. CDR3 length equals 16 residues. Trimming took 0 bases from V and 4 from J; bases not matched to a gene: 7. CDR3 nucleotides: TGTGCCAGCAGTGACTCTGGGCAGGGGGCATTCTATGGCTACACCTTC. Protein sequence: CASSDSGQGAFYGYTF.

V is TRBV6-6 and J is TRBJ2-7; the match to TRBD1 covers 8 bases. V dropped 3 bases and J dropped 7; count of bases not matched to a gene: 8. The CDR3 is 14 amino acids. The germline V gene encodes CDR1 MNHNY and CDR2 SVGAGI (reference sequence). The CDR3: CASSYMGQAGEQYF. As DNA, the CDR3 is TGTGCCAGCAGTTATATGGGACAGGCCGGGGAGCAGTACTTC.

V is TRBV11-3 and J is TRBJ2-1, with D perhaps matching TRBD1 (6 bases). The germline V and J ends were trimmed by 5 bases and 6 bases, with 17 bases remaining between them. The CDR3 is 15 residues long. Germline V CDR1 and CDR2: SGHNT, YENEEA. This CDR3 reads CASSPAGTTSNEQFF. Here the CDR3 DNA reads TGTGCCAGCAGCCCGGCCGGGACAACAAGCAATGAGCAGTTCTTC.

J is TRBJ2-2 and V is TRBV30; no firm D call. The germline gives CDR1 GTSNPN, CDR2 SVGIG (reference sequence). The CDR3 consists of 13 residues. V was shortened by 2 bases and J by 7 bases, with 11 bases between the two germline ends. The CDR3 sequence is CAWSWSVNGELFF. CDR3 DNA: TGTGCCTGGAGTTGGTCAGTGAACGGGGAGCTGTTTTTT.